Sequencing of this T cell receptor (beta chain) was carried out in a study of cytomegalovirus exposure and HLA in healthy donors. V lost 3 bases to trimming and J lost 4 bases, with 12 bases between them. The length of the CDR3 is 15 residues. Looked up from germline, CDR1 is SGHDN and CDR2 is FVKESK. Amplification used 60 Vbeta primers and 13 Jbeta primers. The repertoire was sequenced with immunoSEQ multiplex PCR; TCRdb's copy has only in-frame clones and lacks some. The sample carries about 190,000 clones, under 80% recorded once. This receptor was identified in a man in his thirties or forties in good health and CMV-seropositive. The V gene is TRBV14, the J gene TRBJ1-4, with D possibly being TRBD1 (6 bases). Sequenced material: PBMCs. CDR3 DNA: TGTGCCAGCAGCCAGGACAGAGGGCTTAATGAAAAACTGTTTTTT. The encoded protein is CASSQDRGLNEKLFF.